The 10 T cell receptor beta chains presented below share a single source sample, sequenced in a study of blood T cell repertoires in COVID-19. This table comes from immunoSEQ multiplex PCR, and its TCRdb copy is limited to in-frame clones, with some not included. The repertoire includes about 260,000 clones, over 70% of them detected once, and about 1.6% sits in the top ten. Sequencing was performed on peripheral blood. These TCRs come from a woman between 40 and 50 years old who had recovered from COVID-19.

V usage is TRBV30 and J usage is TRBJ1-4; a possible D gene is TRBD1 (5 bases). V was clipped by 1 base and J by 3 bases, with 15 bases between them. The germline CDR1 and CDR2 sequences are GTSNPN and SVGIG (reference sequence). This CDR3 has 16 amino acids. The chain's CDR3 is CAWSGDSPPSNEKLFF. DNA for the CDR3: TGTGCCTGGAGTGGAGACAGTCCACCCTCTAATGAAAAACTGTTTTTT.

The CDR3 region has the DNA TGTGCCAGCAGTTACGACTGGGACAGGAATGGCTACACCTTC. This encodes CASSYDWDRNGYTF. The chain employs TRBV6-5 and TRBJ1-2; 8 bases align to TRBD1. This CDR3 is 14 amino acids long. Trimming removed 2 bases from V and 6 bases from J; junction bases left unmatched: 5. The germline gives CDR1 MNHEY, CDR2 SVGAGI.

This sequence joins TRBV5-4 and TRBJ2-5; tentatively, D is TRBD1 (5 bases). The CDR3 has 14 amino acids. V lost 1 base, J lost 5 bases, and 12 bases lay in between. Germline loops: CDR1 SGHNT, CDR2 YYREEE (reference sequence). The CDR3 loop reads CASSLSQGRETQYF. CDR3 sequence (DNA): TGTGCCAGCAGCTTGTCCCAGGGTCGCGAGACCCAGTACTTC.

The chain recombines TRBV5-5 with TRBJ1-2, with D perhaps TRBD1 (5 bases). The CDR3 has 14 residues. V dropped 0 bases and J dropped 3 bases, with 9 bases sitting between them. Germline CDR1 SGHKS, CDR2 YYEKEE (reference sequence). CDR3 sequence: CASSLVRGDYGYTF. CDR3 bases: TGTGCCAGCAGCTTGGTTCGGGGGGACTATGGCTACACCTTC.

CDR3 residues: CASSVLDRGGSPLHF. CDR3 nucleotides: TGTGCCAGCAGTGTCCTTGACAGGGGTGGTTCACCCCTCCACTTT. The chain carries TRBV25-1 and TRBJ1-6, with 8 bases aligning to TRBD1. Unmatched junction bases numbered 8, after V lost 4 bases and J lost 9 bases. CDR1 is MGHDK and CDR2 is SYGVNS in the germline V gene. This CDR3 is 15 amino acids long.

This chain uses TRBV5-5 with TRBJ1-1; weak D call: TRBD1 (6 bases). CDR1 is SGHKS, CDR2 YYEKEE, per germline (reference sequence). The CDR3 totals 12 residues. V lost 3 bases and J lost 6, with 9 bases in between. The CDR3 reads CASSWTESEAFF. CDR3 sequence (DNA): TGTGCCAGCAGCTGGACAGAGTCTGAAGCTTTCTTT.

The rearrangement uses TRBV10-2 and TRBJ1-3; 9 bases map to TRBD1. Looked up from germline, CDR1 is WSHSY and CDR2 is SAAADI. J lost 2 bases, V lost 3 bases, and 2 bases had no gene match. The CDR3 contains 15 residues. The DNA for the CDR3 is TGCGCCAGCAGTGAAACAGGGGGCCCTGGAAACACCATATATTTT. Translation: CASSETGGPGNTIYF.

This chain connects TRBV3-1 (or the pseudogene TRBV3-2) to TRBJ1-1; TRBD1 aligns across 9 bases. The germline V gene has CDR1 LGHDT and CDR2 YNNKEL (reference sequence). The V gene end was trimmed by 4 bases and the J gene end by 5 bases; junction bases not matched to a gene: 8. The CDR3 loop spans 15 amino acids. The CDR3 protein is CASSRTWDRATEAFF. The CDR3, as DNA: TGTGCCAGCAGCCGCACCTGGGACAGGGCGACTGAAGCTTTCTTT.

The table lists this clone with a few counts. The chain couples TRBV7-9 to TRBJ2-2, with TRBD1 matching over 10 bases. The CDR3 is 16 residues long. Germline lookup yields CDR1 SEHNR and CDR2 FQNEAQ (reference sequence). Losses at the gene ends were 5 bases for V and 5 bases for J; bases not matched to a gene: 8. This chain's CDR3 is CASSVPGTGDTGELFF. The CDR3 nucleotides are TGTGCCAGCAGCGTCCCCGGGACAGGGGATACCGGGGAGCTGTTTTTT.

The chain is built from TRBV5-1 and TRBJ2-7; 10 bases line up with TRBD1. With V trimmed by 0 bases and J by 3 bases, 6 bases remained unmatched. CDR1 is SGHRS, CDR2 YFSETQ, per germline. This CDR3 spans 16 amino acids. The CDR3 DNA reads as TGCGCCAGCAGCTTGGCCTTGACAGGGGGCTACTACGAGCAGTACTTC. It codes for CASSLALTGGYYEQYF.